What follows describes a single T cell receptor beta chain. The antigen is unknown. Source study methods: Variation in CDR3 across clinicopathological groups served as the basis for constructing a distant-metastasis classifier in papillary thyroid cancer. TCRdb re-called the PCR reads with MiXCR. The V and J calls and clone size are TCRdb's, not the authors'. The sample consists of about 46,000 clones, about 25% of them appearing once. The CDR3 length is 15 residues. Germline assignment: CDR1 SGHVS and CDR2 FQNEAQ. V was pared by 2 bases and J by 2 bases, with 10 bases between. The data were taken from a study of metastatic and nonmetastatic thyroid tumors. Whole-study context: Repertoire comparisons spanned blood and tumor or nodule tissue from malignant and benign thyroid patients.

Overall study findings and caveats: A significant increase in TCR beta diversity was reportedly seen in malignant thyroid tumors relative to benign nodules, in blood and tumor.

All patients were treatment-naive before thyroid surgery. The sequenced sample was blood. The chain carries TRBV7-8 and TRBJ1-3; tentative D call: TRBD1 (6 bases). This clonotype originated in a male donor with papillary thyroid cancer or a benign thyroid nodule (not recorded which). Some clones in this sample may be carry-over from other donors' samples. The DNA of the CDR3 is TGTGCCAGCAGCTTAACCAGGGGTGCTGGAAACACCATATATTTT. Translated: CASSLTRGAGNTIYF.